This T cell receptor (beta chain) was recorded in a study of blood T cell repertoires in COVID-19. In the study overall: PBMCs, B-cell-depleted T cells, or T cells were the source of the cDNA or gDNA that made up the material.

Assay used: immunoSEQ multiplex PCR; TCRdb lists only in-frame clones, some missing. The sample has about 100,000 clones; around 74% are singletons. The V end was cut by 3 bases, the J end by 2 bases, with 13 bases between. CDR1 MGHRA and CDR2 YSYEKL come from the germline V gene. CDR3 size: 15 residues. Sequenced input: peripheral blood. This TCR derives from a woman aged 80 or older with active or convalescent COVID-19. The chain carries TRBV4-1 and TRBJ2-5; D perhaps matches TRBD2 (6 bases). The CDR3 DNA sequence: TGCGCCAGCAGCCACCCGGGACTGCGACAAGAGACCCAGTACTTC. Protein: CASSHPGLRQETQYF.